This entry lists 8 T cell receptor beta chains sequenced from one sample in a study of regulatory T cells in long-lasting Graves disease. According to the study, TCR beta libraries were built with iRepertoire HTBI primers and CDR3-region Arm-PCR. TCRdb redid the calling of the multiplex PCR reads with MiXCR, one entry per CDR3 protein. The sample holds roughly 430,000 distinct CDR3 sequences, roughly 21% seen once. Noted time point: persistent/refractory GD, antithyroid drugs over 5 years with positive TRAb. RNA extracted from PBMCs served as the sequencing template. Sequenced material: peripheral blood mononuclear cells (PBMCs), taken when the disease was refractory, from a patient treated with antithyroid drugs. The receptors were gathered from a female donor with Graves disease.

The V call is TRBV30, the J call TRBJ2-7; D is unresolved. CDR3 length: 11 residues. Germline CDR1 is GTSNPN and CDR2 is SVGIG (reference sequence). Trimming pared 2 bases from V and 6 bases from J, leaving 8 bases between. The CDR3: CAWSLGSEQYF. CDR3 DNA: TGTGCCTGGAGTTTAGGATCCGAGCAGTACTTC.

This clonotype has a count of ten or more. The chain has TRBV2 and TRBJ2-6; TRBD2 might be the D (5 bases). V was shortened by 6 bases and J by 0 bases, with 12 bases between the two germline ends. Germline V gives CDR1 SNHLY, CDR2 FYNNEI. The CDR3 spans 16 residues. DNA of the CDR3: TGTGCCAGCAGAGCCGGGAAGACCTCTGGGGCCAACGTCCTGACTTTC. Translating it yields CASRAGKTSGANVLTF.

This clonotype was seen many times. The chain employs TRBV7-8 and TRBJ2-7; D is uncertain. The CDR3 is 16 residues long. V lost 4 bases and J 6 bases, leaving 22 bases between the germline ends. The V gene's germline CDR1 is SGHVS and CDR2 FQNEAQ. CDR3 in amino acids: CASSSGRNQQSAEQYF. The DNA for the CDR3 is TGTGCCAGCAGCTCCGGCCGGAACCAGCAGTCCGCCGAGCAGTACTTC.

This clonotype was counted only a few times. It is likely a read error: a sequence one base away is far more abundant. The chain uses TRBV7-9 and TRBJ2-7; D remains ambiguous. Per germline, CDR1 SEHNR and CDR2 FQNEAQ (reference sequence). V was pared by 5 bases and J by 7 bases, with 24 bases between. The CDR3 totals 16 residues. The CDR3 sequence is CASSADRASTRNEQYF. In DNA, the CDR3 is TGTGCCAGCAGCGCGGATAGGGCGTCGACCCGAAATGAGCAGTACTTC.

The table lists this clonotype with many counts. The chain uses TRBV28 and TRBJ1-5, with D possibly being TRBD1 (5 bases). Germline CDR1 reads MDHEN; CDR2 reads SYDVKM. V lost 1 base and J lost 4, with 11 bases in between. CDR3 length: 15 residues. The CDR3 reads CASSLSAGKNQPQHF. The CDR3 DNA follows: TGTGCCAGCAGTTTATCCGCAGGGAAGAATCAGCCCCAGCATTTT. Variable domain in full (rest from reference TRBV28 and TRBJ1-5): DVKVTQSSRYLVKRTGEKVFLECVQDMDHENMFWYRQDPGLGLRLIYFSYDVKMKEKGDIPEGYSVSREKKERFSLILESASTNQTSMYLCASSLSAGKNQPQHFGDGTRLSIL.

The sample holds many counts of this clonotype. This chain links TRBV29-1 with TRBJ1-2; D not resolved. This CDR3 region has 13 residues. V shed 2 bases and J shed 4 bases, with 11 bases lying between them. The germline gives CDR1 SQVTM, CDR2 ANQGSEA. The DNA for the CDR3 is TGCAGCGTTGAACTAGACCGGCGCTATGGCTACACCTTC. Protein product: CSVELDRRYGYTF. The full variable domain, with the rest looked up from reference TRBV29-1 and TRBJ1-2, is SAVISQKPSRDICQRGTSLTIQCQVDSQVTMMFWYRQQPGQSLTLIATANQGSEATYESGFVIDKFPISRPNLTFSTLTVSNMSPEDSSIYLCSVELDRRYGYTFGSGTRLTVV.

This chain joins TRBV10-3 and TRBJ2-1; TRBD2 might be the D (5 bases). Trimming removed 10 bases from V and 0 bases from J, with 19 bases in between. Germline values: CDR1 ENHRY, CDR2 SYGVKD. There are 16 residues in the CDR3. This CDR3 reads CASKILASGSYNEQFF. In nucleotides, the CDR3 is TGTGCCAGTAAAATTCTAGCCTCTGGCTCCTACAATGAGCAGTTCTTC.

This chain uses TRBV20-1 with TRBJ2-7, with 11 bases matching TRBD2. The germline CDR1 and CDR2 sequences are DFQATT and SNEGSKA (reference sequence). CDR3 length: 12 residues. DNA of the CDR3: TGCAGCACTACTAGCGGGAGCTACGAGCAGTACTTC. This gives the protein CSTTSGSYEQYF.